The 11 T cell receptor beta chains below all came from one sample that was sequenced in a study of blood T cell repertoires in COVID-19. Profiled with immunoSEQ multiplex PCR; TCRdb holds only in-frame clones, not every one. The sample lists roughly 200,000 clones; 88% were seen once. The sequenced sample consisted of peripheral blood. The receptors stem from a young man with active or convalescent COVID-19.

This clone was counted only a few times. This specimen includes other DNA sequences encoding the same CDR3. The chain carries TRBV7-2 and TRBJ1-1; 7 bases fit TRBD1. The CDR3 runs 14 residues. Trimming removed 5 bases from V and 1 base from J; junction bases left unmatched: 4. From germline, CDR1 is SGHTA and CDR2 FQGNSA. CDR3 sequence (DNA): TGTGCCAGCAGCCCTCGGACAGGGAACACTGAAGCTTTCTTT. It translates to CASSPRTGNTEAFF.

This chain uses TRBV2 with TRBJ2-7; the D gene is possibly TRBD2 (5 bases). Trimming left V 0 bases short and J 3 bases short, with 21 bases between. Germline values: CDR1 SNHLY, CDR2 FYNNEI. This CDR3 has 18 residues. The CDR3: CASSEALQTNFLNYEQYF. The DNA for the CDR3 is TGTGCCAGCAGTGAAGCGCTCCAGACTAATTTCCTCAACTACGAGCAGTACTTC.

J is TRBJ1-5 and V is TRBV11-2, with 9 bases fitting TRBD1. CDR1 and CDR2 from the germline V gene are SGHAT and FQNNGV. V shed 5 bases and J 2 bases; nucleotides not matched to a gene: 7. The CDR3 length is 16 residues. CDR3 in amino acids: CASSPWTGVGNQPQHF. The CDR3 region has the DNA TGTGCCAGCAGCCCCTGGACAGGGGTGGGCAATCAGCCCCAGCATTTT.

The chain combines TRBV20-1 with TRBJ2-7; D remains ambiguous. The germline gives CDR1 DFQATT, CDR2 SNEGSKA (reference sequence). With 3 bases removed from V and 3 bases from J, the gap between germline ends came to 9 bases. The CDR3 runs 12 residues. CDR3 nucleotide sequence: TGCAGTGCTAGTACCGCTAGCTACGAGCAGTACTTC. Translation: CSASTASYEQYF.

The V call is TRBV2, the J call TRBJ2-7; the match to TRBD2 covers 8 bases. Per the germline V gene, CDR1 is SNHLY and CDR2 is FYNNEI. This CDR3 has 14 amino acids. With V trimmed by 8 bases and J by 2 bases, 8 bases remained unmatched. Written as DNA, the CDR3 is TGTGCCAGCCGTTCACTAGCGGTGGCCTACGAGCAGTACTTC. This sequence encodes CASRSLAVAYEQYF.

CDR3 sequence: CASSSLSGQETYEQYF. Here the CDR3 DNA reads TGTGCCAGCAGCTCCCTCTCCGGACAGGAGACCTACGAGCAGTACTTC. The chain carries TRBV5-4 and TRBJ2-7, with TRBD1 matching 7 bases. The J segment lost 2 bases and the V segment lost 3 bases, leaving 11 bases of the junction unmatched. The CDR3 is 16 amino acids. Looked up from germline, CDR1 is SGHNT and CDR2 is YYREEE (reference sequence).

The CDR3 coding sequence is TGTGCCAGCAGCTTGTTAGGACAGGGAATGAATGAGCAGTTCTTC. Its translation: CASSLLGQGMNEQFF. The J gene is TRBJ2-1, the V gene TRBV5-6; 8 bases agree with TRBD1. V shed 1 base, J shed 7 bases, and the junction held 7 bases outside the gene matches. The CDR3 consists of 15 residues. The germline V gene encodes CDR1 SGHDT and CDR2 YYEEEE.

The genes are TRBV5-1 and TRBJ2-5; 9 bases match TRBD2. Germline V gene lookup returns CDR1 SGHRS and CDR2 YFSETQ. With 3 bases clipped from V and 5 bases from J, the junction kept 11 bases outside the gene matches. The CDR3 length is 16 residues. The CDR3 DNA sequence: TGCGCCAGCAGCTCTGGCGGGAGGGCCGGAGTGGAGACCCAGTACTTC. The encoded protein is CASSSGGRAGVETQYF.

This clone was seen only once. The CDR3 here is CASSAQGGYGYTF. DNA of the CDR3: TGTGCCAGCAGTGCGCAGGGCGGTTATGGCTACACCTTC. This chain joins TRBV6-4 and TRBJ1-2, with TRBD1 as a possible D gene (5 bases). The CDR3 has 13 amino acids. Germline assignment: CDR1 MRHNA and CDR2 SNTAGT. Trimming took 4 bases from V and 5 from J, leaving 11 bases between them.

J is TRBJ1-5 and V is TRBV24-1; a weak D match, TRBD1 (6 bases). The germline V gene encodes CDR1 KGHDR and CDR2 SFDVKD. Trimming removed 9 bases at V and 2 bases at J, with 16 bases between. The CDR3 sequence is 15 residues long. CDR3 nucleotide sequence: TGTGCCACCTCTACCGCGGGGGCACGCAATCAGCCCCAGCATTTT. Translation gives CATSTAGARNQPQHF.

The chain uses TRBV7-9 and TRBJ1-3, with TRBD1 identical over 7 bases. With V trimmed by 4 bases and J by 4 bases, 7 bases remained unmatched. The CDR3 has 15 residues. Germline lookup yields CDR1 SEHNR and CDR2 FQNEAQ (reference sequence). The CDR3 sequence: CASSSTGDIGNTIYF. CDR3 in DNA: TGTGCCAGCAGCTCTACAGGGGACATCGGAAACACCATATATTTT.